The 5 T cell receptor beta chains presented below share a single source sample, sequenced in a study of T-cell memory formation after mild COVID-19. TCRdb analysed the 5' RACE reads with MiXCR anew, one entry per CDR3 protein. The data hold roughly 480,000 distinct CDR3 sequences, with approximately 23% observed a single time. Sequenced input: PBMCs or a T cell subset sorted from them (not recorded which). These receptors all come from an adult woman who had mild COVID-19 (a few samples of this study predate the infection). Cell type and time point are not known.

This clonotype has more than one count but fewer than ten. The chain links TRBV5-1 to TRBJ2-1, with D perhaps matching TRBD1 or TRBD2 (5 bases each). Germline V gene sequence: CDR1 SGHRS, CDR2 YFSETQ. V lost 3 bases to trimming and J lost 12 bases, with 13 bases between them. The CDR3 consists of 12 residues. The CDR3 region has the DNA TGCGCCAGCAGCTCGGGACCTGGGGTGCAGTTCTTC. Its translation is CASSSGPGVQFF.

The rearrangement links TRBV7-8 to TRBJ2-1; 9 bases agree with TRBD2. Trimming took 3 bases from V and 9 from J; bases not matched to a gene: 9. In germline, CDR1 is SGHVS, CDR2 FQNEAQ. This CDR3 spans 15 amino acids. DNA of the CDR3: TGTGCCAGCAGCTTTAGCGGGGGCCTCCGGGGTGAGCAGTTCTTC. It encodes CASSFSGGLRGEQFF.

Comments on this clonotype: One junction end does not reproduce the germline sequence, and a read error may be involved. The V and J genes are TRBV20-1 and TRBJ1-1, with a tentative D call TRBD1 (5 bases). The CDR3 is made up of 13 amino acids. Germline V gene data show CDR1 as DFQATT and CDR2 as SNEGSKA (reference sequence). The CDR3 loop reads CSARETANTEALF. The CDR3 DNA follows: TGCAGTGCCAGAGAGACAGCGAACACTGAAGCTTTATTT.

The table lists this clonotype with a few counts. The chain combines TRBV7-8 with TRBJ2-5; D may be TRBD1 or TRBD2 (5 bases each). The CDR3 is made up of 16 amino acids. The V gene's germline CDR1 is SGHVS and CDR2 FQNEAQ. Between the trimmed V and J ends, which lost 1 base and 1 base, there was a span of 13 bases. CDR3 residues: CASSLGFGDGQETQYF. The CDR3 DNA follows: TGTGCCAGCAGCTTAGGGTTCGGGGACGGCCAAGAGACCCAGTACTTC.

This rearrangement joins TRBV24-1 to TRBJ1-1, with D possibly matching TRBD1 (5 bases). Germline V lookup: CDR1 KGHDR, CDR2 SFDVKD. The CDR3 spans 12 residues. V was clipped by 1 base and J by 6 bases, with 5 bases between them. Here the CDR3 reads CATSDLGAEAFF. CDR3 nucleotides: TGTGCCACCAGTGATTTAGGGGCTGAAGCTTTCTTT.